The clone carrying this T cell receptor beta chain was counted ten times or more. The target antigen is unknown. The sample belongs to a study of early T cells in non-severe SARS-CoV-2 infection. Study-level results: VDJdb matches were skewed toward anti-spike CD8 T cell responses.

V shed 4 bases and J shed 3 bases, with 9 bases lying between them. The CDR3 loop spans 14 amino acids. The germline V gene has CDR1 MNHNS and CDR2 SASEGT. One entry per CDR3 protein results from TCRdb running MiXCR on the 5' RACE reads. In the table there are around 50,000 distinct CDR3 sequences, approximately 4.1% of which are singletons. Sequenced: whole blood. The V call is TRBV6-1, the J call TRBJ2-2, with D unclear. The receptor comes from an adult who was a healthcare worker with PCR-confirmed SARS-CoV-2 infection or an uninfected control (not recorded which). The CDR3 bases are TGTGCCAGCAGTGCCTACCTTTACACCGGGGAGCTGTTTTTT. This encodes CASSAYLYTGELFF.